The TCR beta chain described here comes from a study of identical twins. Whole-study results and caveats: Zero-insertion analyses might be partly confounded by invariant T cells like MAIT and iNKT.

The CDR3 covers 18 residues. Germline lookup yields CDR1 LNHNV and CDR2 YYDKDF (reference sequence). Trimming cost V 0 bases and J 1 base, with 17 bases left between them. A universal primer site arose from template switching, and cDNA bore unique molecular identifiers. TCRdb re-called the 5' RACE reads through MiXCR, storing one row per CDR3 protein. The sample records 250,000 or so distinct CDR3 sequences, 7% being singletons. At least ten counts were recorded for this clonotype. Its antigen is unidentified. This sample was shared with a second study, whose subject was yellow fever vaccine responses in identical twins.

Sequenced sample: memory (CD45RO+) T cells sorted from blood. The chain has TRBV15 and TRBJ2-3; D may match TRBD1 or TRBD2 (5 bases each). The sequence derives from a woman between 18 and 29 years old in good health. The CDR3 nucleotides read TGTGCCACCAGCAGAGATCTGGGGGTGGGCTTCGGCACAGATACGCAGTATTTT. Translating gives CATSRDLGVGFGTDTQYF.